A single sample is the source of the 27 T cell receptor beta chains below, sequenced in a study of tumor-infiltrating lymphocytes in primary liver carcinoma. A constant-region primer served to make TCR beta cDNA from approximately 490 ng total RNA. Three rounds of nested multiplex PCR with slightly modified ARM-PCR produced TCR beta libraries. TRBV1-TRBV30 forward and Cbeta reverse primers drove the first two roughly 10-cycle rounds. TCRdb fed the multiplex PCR reads into MiXCR, producing one record per CDR3 protein. The sample includes roughly 200,000 distinct CDR3 sequences, about 85% of them seen just once. Unsorted bulk tissue, about 18-31 mg of it, served as the source for co-extraction of RNA and DNA. Sequencing was done on a sample of tumor tissue from primary liver carcinoma. These receptors all stem from a man aged 35 to 55 with primary liver carcinoma and hepatitis B virus infection.

Worth noting for this clonotype: A read error is likely, as this CDR3 ends without the conserved phenylalanine or tryptophan. The chain uses TRBV11-1 and TRBJ2-4, with 11 bases fitting TRBD2. Germline CDR1 reads SGHAT; CDR2 reads FQDESV (reference sequence). The CDR3 consists of 17 residues. The CDR3 here is CVSSFPATSGTKNIQYI. For the CDR3, the DNA is TGTGTCAGCAGCTTTCCCGCGACTAGCGGGACCAAAAACATTCAGTACATT.

As to this clonotype: One base away lies a much larger clone, so this may be a sequencing read error. V is TRBV5-1 and J is TRBJ2-3; a weak D match, TRBD2 (7 bases). CDR1 is SGHRS and CDR2 is YFSETQ in the germline V gene. Between the trimmed V and J ends, which lost 6 bases and 2 bases, there was a span of 13 bases. The CDR3 is 14 residues long. CDR3 amino acids: CASMRGGNTDTQYF. CDR3 in DNA: TGCGCCAGCATGAGGGGGGGAAACACAGATACGCAGTATTTT.

This clonotype has ten or more counts. The chain is built from TRBV5-1 and TRBJ1-4; TRBD1 aligns across 8 bases. With 2 bases clipped from V and 3 bases from J, the junction kept 0 bases outside the gene matches. The CDR3 contains 14 residues. Germline V gene data show CDR1 as SGHRS and CDR2 as YFSETQ. DNA of the CDR3: TGCGCCAGCAGCTTACAGGGGGCTAATGAAAAACTGTTTTTT. Residues: CASSLQGANEKLFF.

Worth noting for this clonotype: Compared with germline, one end of the junction differs, possibly owing to a read error. The chain carries TRBV12-3 or TRBV12-4 and TRBJ2-5; TRBD2 matches 10 bases. This CDR3 region has 13 residues. The CDR3 DNA reads TGTGCCAGTCCGCTAGCGGGAGTAGAGACCCGGTACTTC. Translated: CASPLAGVETRYF.

With regard to this clonotype: Here the CDR3 omits its conserved ending phenylalanine or tryptophan, so a read error is the likely source. The rearrangement uses TRBV6-5 and TRBJ1-4; perhaps TRBD1 as D (5 bases). The V gene's germline CDR1 is MNHEY and CDR2 SVGAGI. The CDR3 consists of 15 residues. The CDR3 spells CANSPLLGDSGKLFY. The CDR3 bases are TGTGCCAACAGTCCACTCTTGGGGGATTCTGGAAAACTGTTTTAT.

The chain couples TRBV30 to TRBJ1-5; D perhaps matches TRBD1 (5 bases). The CDR3 spans 15 residues. Trimming stripped 4 bases from V and 13 bases from J, with 26 bases between. The V gene's germline CDR1 is GTSNPN and CDR2 SVGIG (reference sequence). This CDR3 is CAWNPMGTSDQSQHF. As DNA, the CDR3 is TGTGCCTGGAATCCCATGGGGACTAGCGATCAGTCTCAGCATTTT.

This clonotype was found once. A read error may produce the germline difference seen at one junction end. This chain connects TRBV5-4 to TRBJ2-3; perhaps TRBD2 as D (5 bases). The germline gives CDR1 SGHNT, CDR2 YYREEE (reference sequence). The CDR3 spans 15 residues. CDR3 sequence reads: CASTSEVDGGDMQYF. The CDR3, as DNA: TGTGCCAGCACTTCGGAAGTAGACGGAGGAGATATGCAGTATTTT.

The chain joins TRBV12-3 or TRBV12-4 to TRBJ1-2; D is unclear. This CDR3 is 14 amino acids long. V lost 9 bases to trimming and J lost 3 bases, with 17 bases between them. CDR3 DNA sequence: TGTGCCAGAAGTCTGATAGGGCAAGACTATGGCTACACCTTC. Its protein is CARSLIGQDYGYTF.

As regards this clonotype: Germline and junction disagree at one end, which may indicate a read error. The V call is TRBV5-1, the J call TRBJ2-5, with D uncertain. CDR1 SGHRS and CDR2 YFSETQ come from the germline V gene. This CDR3 is built from 14 residues. For the CDR3, the DNA is TGCGCCAGCAGCTTGGCCGCCAGTCAAGAGACCCGGTACTTC. It is translated as CASSLAASQETRYF.

A note on this clonotype: Mismatch with germline at one junction end may stem from a read error. The chain combines TRBV5-4 with TRBJ2-1; D gene unclear. This CDR3 is 15 amino acids long. Germline CDR1 reads SGHNT; CDR2 reads YYREEE (reference sequence). The CDR3 loop is CANSLGGKSYNEQFF. The CDR3 nucleotides read TGTGCCAACAGCTTAGGTGGGAAGTCCTACAATGAGCAGTTCTTC.

Concerning this clonotype itself: A junction boundary mismatches the germline segment, possibly from a read error. The rearrangement links TRBV28 to TRBJ1-2; D might be TRBD1 (5 bases). There are 13 residues in the CDR3. Germline V gives CDR1 MDHEN, CDR2 SYDVKM. CDR3 nucleotides: TGTTCCAGCAGTATGCGGGACGGCTATGGCTACACCTTC. This translates into CSSSMRDGYGYTF.

The CDR3 nucleotides are TGTGCCAGCAGTTTACTTAGGGTGGACGCGTACGAGCAGTACTTC. Its protein is CASSLLRVDAYEQYF. The rearrangement joins TRBV28 to TRBJ2-7; unclear D gene. Germline CDR1 is MDHEN and CDR2 is SYDVKM. Trimming took off 2 bases at V and 4 bases at J, with 15 bases between the two ends. CDR3 size: 15 residues.

The V gene is TRBV6-2 or TRBV6-3, the J gene TRBJ2-5; D is perhaps TRBD1 (6 bases). This CDR3 is built from 15 residues. CDR1 and CDR2 from the germline V gene are MNHEY and SVGEGT. The ends were cut back, 11 bases at V and 2 bases at J, with 21 bases in the middle. In DNA, the CDR3 is TGTGCCTGGAGTCCGGAACAGGGACGGCAAGAGACCCAGTACTTC. The encoded protein is CAWSPEQGRQETQYF.

Of note for this clonotype: The final CDR3 position lacks the conserved phenylalanine or tryptophan, pointing to a likely read error. CDR3 sequence: CASSQKRAGGYEQYL. Written as DNA, the CDR3 is TGCGCCAGCAGCCAAAAGCGAGCGGGAGGCTACGAGCAGTACCTC. V and J are TRBV4-3 and TRBJ2-7, with TRBD2 matching over 9 bases. CDR1 is LGHNA, CDR2 YSLEER, per germline. V was pared by 2 bases and J by 3 bases, with 5 bases of the junction left unmatched. The CDR3 is made up of 15 amino acids.

Comments on this clonotype: Its ends do not fully match the called genes, so a read error is possible. The chain couples TRBV6-1 to TRBJ1-5, with 9 bases matching TRBD1. CDR1 and CDR2 from the germline V gene are MNHNS and SASEGT. The CDR3 contains 15 residues. The DNA of the CDR3 is TGTGCCAGCATTGTGGACAGGGGCTGGAATCAGCCTCAGCATTTT. Translation gives CASIVDRGWNQPQHF.

Details on this clonotype: It is likely a read error, because the conserved phenylalanine at the end of the CDR3 is missing. The chain joins TRBV7-3 to TRBJ2-3; 8 bases are shared with TRBD2. CDR1 SGHTA and CDR2 FQGTGA come from the germline V gene. There are 14 residues in the CDR3. The DNA for the CDR3 is TGTGCCAGCAGCTTAGCGGGGGGCACAGATAGGCAGTATTAT. It translates to CASSLAGGTDRQYY.

There are a few counts of this clonotype. One end of the junction fails to match germline, which may point to a read error. The V call is TRBV4-1, the J call TRBJ2-2; D remains unclear. Germline CDR1 reads MGHRA; CDR2 reads YSYEKL. This CDR3 comprises 17 residues. CDR3 nucleotide sequence: TGCGCCAGCAGCCAAGATAGAGCGCGAGCGAACACGGGGGAGCTGTTTTTT. Protein product: CASSQDRARANTGELFF.

With respect to this clonotype: A much larger clonotype is one base distant, so this may be a read error. This sequence joins TRBV28 and TRBJ2-7; no clear D. The V gene lost 3 bases and the J gene lost 1 base, with 13 bases spanning the gap. Germline CDR1 reads MDHEN; CDR2 reads SYDVKM. This CDR3 has 15 residues. The CDR3 DNA follows: TGTGCCAGCAGTTTGCGCGAGACCCCTTCCTACGAGCAGTACTTC. Its protein is CASSLRETPSYEQYF.

As regards this clonotype: The junction shows a germline mismatch at one end, possibly a read error. The rearrangement joins TRBV5-1 to TRBJ2-6; the D gene is possibly TRBD1 (5 bases). Germline V gene lookup returns CDR1 SGHRS and CDR2 YFSETQ. The CDR3 totals 17 residues. The CDR3, as DNA: TGCGCCAGCAGCTTGGACTCACCTTCCGCTGGGGCCAACGTCCTTTCTTTC. Its translation is CASSLDSPSAGANVLSF.

This clonotype was seen a single time. The genes are TRBV6-1 and TRBJ2-7; D is possibly TRBD2 (7 bases). The length of the CDR3 is 12 residues. In germline, CDR1 is MNHNS, CDR2 SASEGT. The CDR3 sequence is CTSWEGVGKQYF. The CDR3, as DNA: TGTACTAGCTGGGAGGGGGTAGGAAAGCAGTACTTC.

For this clonotype: Relative to the germline gene, one junction end is altered; a read error may explain this. CDR3 sequence (DNA): TGTGCAAGCAGTTACATGGCGGACACCTGGGAGCTGTTATTT. Its protein product is CASSYMADTWELLF. The chain has TRBV6-5 and TRBJ2-2; D might be TRBD1 or TRBD2, each matching 5 bases. CDR1 is MNHEY, CDR2 SVGAGI, per germline. The CDR3 length is 14 residues.

With respect to this clonotype: The junction departs from the called germline gene at one end, perhaps through a read error. The chain links TRBV11-3 to TRBJ1-5, with unresolved D. Germline V CDR1 and CDR2: SGHNT, YENEEA. The CDR3 runs 15 residues. The DNA of the CDR3 is TGTGTCAGCAGCTTAGATTTGGGAGTGGGTCAGCCCCAGCATTTT. Its translation is CVSSLDLGVGQPQHF. Full variable domain (rest looked up from reference TRBV11-3 and TRBJ1-5): EAGVVQSPRYKIIEKKQPVAFWCNPISGHNTLYWYLQNLGQGPELLIRYENEEAVDDSQLPKDRFSAERLKGVDSTLKIQPAELGDSAVYLCVSSLDLGVGQPQHFGDGTRLSIL.

The chain links TRBV11-2 to TRBJ2-2; D possibly uses TRBD1 or TRBD2 (5 bases each). There are 14 residues in the CDR3. Trimming left V 5 bases short and J 15 bases short, with 22 bases between. CDR1 and CDR2 (germline): SGHAT, FQNNGV. The CDR3 DNA sequence: TGTGCCAGCAGCACAGGCTCGGACACCGGGGATTTGTTTTTT. This translates into CASSTGSDTGDLFF.

Turning to this clonotype: At one end, the junction sequence differs from germline, possibly due to a read error. The chain combines TRBV6-5 with TRBJ1-4; the D gene is possibly TRBD1 (5 bases). This CDR3 spans 15 amino acids. Looked up from germline, CDR1 is MNHEY and CDR2 is SVGAGI. CDR3 in DNA: TGTGCCAACAGAAACGGTGGGGCAACTAATGAAATACTGTTTTTT. Amino acids: CANRNGGATNEILFF.

A few counts support this clonotype. The chain has TRBV19 and TRBJ2-5; no clear D gene. The germline gives CDR1 LNHDA, CDR2 SQIVND (reference sequence). The CDR3 consists of 14 residues. Trimming cost V 1 base and J 5 bases, with 11 bases left between them. The CDR3: CASSIGGRSETQYF. The CDR3 DNA sequence: TGTGCCAGTAGTATAGGTGGCAGATCTGAGACCCAGTACTTC.

Regarding this clonotype: A read error is possible here, since a much larger clone lies one base away. V usage is TRBV28 and J usage is TRBJ1-1, with no clear D. Trimming took off 4 bases at V and 3 bases at J, with 9 bases between the two ends. Per the germline V gene, CDR1 is MDHEN and CDR2 is SYDVKM. There are 13 residues in the CDR3. Here the CDR3 DNA reads TGTGCCAGCAGTTGGATTGGCCACACTGAAGCTTTCTTT. Its translation is CASSWIGHTEAFF.

Comments on this clonotype: An end of the junction does not agree with germline; a read error may underlie this. This chain links TRBV14 with TRBJ1-1; D call uncertain. The V gene's germline CDR1 is SGHDN and CDR2 FVKESK. The CDR3 sequence is 18 residues long. The CDR3 here is CASNQDQPATTLVAEVFF. CDR3 nucleotides: TGTGCCAGCAACCAAGATCAACCAGCTACTACTCTGGTGGCTGAAGTTTTCTTT.